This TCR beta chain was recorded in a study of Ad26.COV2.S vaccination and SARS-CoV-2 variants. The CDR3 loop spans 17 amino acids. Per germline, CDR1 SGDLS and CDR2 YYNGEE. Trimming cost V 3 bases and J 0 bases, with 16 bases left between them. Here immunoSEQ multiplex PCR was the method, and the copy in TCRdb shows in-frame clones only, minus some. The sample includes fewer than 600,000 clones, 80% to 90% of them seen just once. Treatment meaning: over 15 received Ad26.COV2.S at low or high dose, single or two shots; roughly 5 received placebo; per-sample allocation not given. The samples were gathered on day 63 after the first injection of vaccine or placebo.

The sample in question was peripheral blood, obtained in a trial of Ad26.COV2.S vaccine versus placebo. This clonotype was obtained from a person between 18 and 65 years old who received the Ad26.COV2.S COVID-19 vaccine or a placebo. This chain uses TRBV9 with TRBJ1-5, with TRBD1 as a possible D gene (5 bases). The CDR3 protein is CASSGRDDGHSNQPQHF. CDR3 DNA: TGTGCCAGCAGCGGCCGAGACGACGGACATAGCAATCAGCCCCAGCATTTT. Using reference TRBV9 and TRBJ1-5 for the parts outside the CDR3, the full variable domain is DSGVTQTPKHLITATGQRVTLRCSPRSGDLSVYWYQQSLDQGLQFLIQYYNGEERAKGNILERFSAQQFPDLHSELNLSSLELGDSALYFCASSGRDDGHSNQPQHFGDGTRLSIL.